Following are 19 T cell receptor beta chains from one sample sequenced in a study of T cell responses to AZD1222 COVID-19 vaccine. Sequenced by immunoSEQ multiplex PCR; TCRdb stores in-frame clones only, minus some. The sample holds roughly 150,000 clones, 90% to 95% seen once. The specimen was peripheral blood, collected 28 days after the second AZD1222 dose. Source of these receptors: an adult who received the AZD1222 COVID-19 vaccine.

The table lists this clone with a few counts. The chain carries TRBV25-1 and TRBJ1-1, with 10 bases that match TRBD1. V lost 5 bases to trimming and J lost 3 bases; unmatched junction nucleotides: 6. The CDR3 runs 15 residues. Germline assignment: CDR1 MGHDK and CDR2 SYGVNS. CDR3 protein: CASSTDRGLDTEAFF. CDR3 nucleotide sequence: TGTGCCAGCAGTACCGACAGGGGGCTCGACACTGAAGCTTTCTTT.

This clone appeared a single time. The chain recombines TRBV14 with TRBJ1-2; D not resolved. Germline V gives CDR1 SGHDN, CDR2 FVKESK. This CDR3 has 15 residues. Deletions cut 0 bases from V and 3 bases from J, with 11 bases between. CDR3 amino acids: CASSQDQRTHYGYTF. DNA of the CDR3: TGTGCCAGCAGCCAAGATCAAAGGACCCACTATGGCTACACCTTC.

The chain is built from TRBV2 and TRBJ1-2; D possibly corresponds to TRBD1 (5 bases). V lost 9 bases and J lost 4, with 18 bases in between. The germline gives CDR1 SNHLY, CDR2 FYNNEI. The CDR3 sequence is 14 residues long. CDR3 sequence: CARWGDASFYGYTF. As DNA, the CDR3 is TGTGCCAGATGGGGGGACGCCTCATTCTATGGCTACACCTTC.

The rearrangement joins TRBV6-5 to TRBJ1-6; no clear D. The CDR3 has 11 residues. V was clipped by 11 bases and J by 10 bases, with 12 bases between them. The germline V gene has CDR1 MNHEY and CDR2 SVGAGI. The CDR3 sequence: CAATLGSPLHF. The DNA for the CDR3 is TGTGCCGCTACCCTAGGGTCACCCCTCCACTTT.

V is TRBV4-1 and J is TRBJ2-2, with TRBD2 as a possible D gene (7 bases). Trimming removed 7 bases at V and 6 bases at J, with 15 bases between. From germline, CDR1 is MGHRA and CDR2 YSYEKL. CDR3 length: 14 amino acids. The DNA for the CDR3 is TGCGCCAGCACCATGCCGGGGGGCTCCGGGGAGCTGTTTTTT. This gives the protein CASTMPGGSGELFF.

The rearrangement joins TRBV28 to TRBJ2-1; D is undetermined. V was clipped by 2 bases and J by 6 bases, with 8 bases between them. The CDR3 has 13 residues. Germline V gene lookup returns CDR1 MDHEN and CDR2 SYDVKM. This CDR3 reads CASSLIGPNEQFF. In DNA, the CDR3 is TGTGCCAGCAGTTTAATAGGCCCCAATGAGCAGTTCTTC.

This clone appeared a few times. The genes are TRBV2 and TRBJ1-6; D is undetermined. V gave up 7 bases and J gave up 10 bases, with 14 bases separating them. Germline CDR1 reads SNHLY; CDR2 reads FYNNEI. The CDR3 is made up of 13 amino acids. This chain's CDR3 is CASKPGGGSPLHF. CDR3 DNA: TGTGCCAGCAAACCGGGAGGAGGATCACCCCTCCACTTT. Using reference TRBV2 and TRBJ1-6 for the parts outside the CDR3, the full variable domain is EPEVTQTPSHQVTQMGQEVILRCVPISNHLYFYWYRQILGQKVEFLVSFYNNEISEKSEIFDDQFSVERPDGSNFTLKIRSTKLEDSAMYFCASKPGGGSPLHFGNGTRLTVT.

The chain employs TRBV28 and TRBJ2-3; D is ambiguous. V shed 4 bases and J shed 2 bases, with 4 bases lying between them. The CDR3 covers 12 residues. CDR1 is MDHEN, CDR2 SYDVKM, per germline. The DNA of the CDR3 is TGTGCCAGCAGTTCCTTCACAGATACGCAGTATTTT. Its protein product is CASSSFTDTQYF.

The rearrangement joins TRBV28 to TRBJ2-2; D unresolved. This CDR3 has 17 residues. V was trimmed by 5 bases and J by 2 bases, leaving 18 bases between them. Germline CDR1 is MDHEN and CDR2 is SYDVKM. In DNA, the CDR3 is TGTGCCAGCAGTCGAAGAACCACCTTGCCCAACACCGGGGAGCTGTTTTTT. Residues: CASSRRTTLPNTGELFF.

The J gene is TRBJ2-7, the V gene TRBV11-2, with 12 bases that match TRBD2. The CDR3 has 17 residues. Germline lookup yields CDR1 SGHAT and CDR2 FQNNGV. Trimming at V came to 3 bases and at J to 7 bases, leaving 13 bases not matched to a gene. The CDR3 is CASSLVGLAGGPLEQYF. As DNA, the CDR3 is TGTGCCAGCAGCTTGGTGGGTCTAGCGGGAGGGCCGTTAGAGCAGTACTTC.

The genes are TRBV6-5 and TRBJ2-7; TRBD2 aligns across 11 bases. J lost 0 bases, V lost 8 bases, and 3 bases had no gene match. Per germline, CDR1 MNHEY and CDR2 SVGAGI. The CDR3 loop spans 14 amino acids. CDR3 nucleotide sequence: TGTGCCAGCGGAACTAGCGGGGGCTCCTACGAGCAGTACTTC. It codes for CASGTSGGSYEQYF.

The J gene is TRBJ1-2, the V gene TRBV29-1; a weak D match, TRBD1 (6 bases). CDR3 length: 12 amino acids. Germline V gene data show CDR1 as SQVTM and CDR2 as ANQGSEA. V was trimmed by 7 bases and J by 4 bases, leaving 13 bases between them. CDR3: CSGYRVAYGYTF. As DNA, the CDR3 is TGCAGCGGCTACAGGGTTGCCTATGGCTACACCTTC.

The rearrangement uses TRBV19 and TRBJ1-2, with D possibly matching TRBD1 (5 bases). This CDR3 spans 15 amino acids. Trimming took off 6 bases at V and 5 bases at J, with 19 bases between the two ends. Germline CDR1 is LNHDA and CDR2 is SQIVND (reference sequence). CDR3 in amino acids: CASRSILGTAYGYTF. The CDR3 DNA sequence: TGTGCCAGTAGGAGTATACTGGGGACGGCTTATGGCTACACCTTC.

In this sample, this clone turned up a few times. The rearrangement joins TRBV4-1 to TRBJ2-1; TRBD2 aligns across 13 bases. Looked up from germline, CDR1 is MGHRA and CDR2 is YSYEKL. The CDR3 spans 16 residues. With V trimmed by 3 bases and J by 3 bases, 2 bases remained unmatched. In DNA form, the CDR3 reads TGCGCCAGCAGCCAGGGACTAGCGGGGATCTACAATGAGCAGTTCTTC. Residues: CASSQGLAGIYNEQFF.

CDR3 in DNA: TGTGCCAGCAGTCCGACAGGGAACTATGGCTACACCTTC. Its protein is CASSPTGNYGYTF. The rearrangement links TRBV28 to TRBJ1-2, with 7 positions matching TRBD1. The V gene's germline CDR1 is MDHEN and CDR2 SYDVKM. V shed 5 bases and J 2 bases; nucleotides not matched to a gene: 2. The CDR3 length is 13 residues.

The J gene is TRBJ1-6, the V gene TRBV2; possibly TRBD1 for D (5 bases). Germline CDR1 is SNHLY and CDR2 is FYNNEI. Deletions cut 3 bases from V and 9 bases from J, with 15 bases between. This CDR3 spans 15 amino acids. As DNA, the CDR3 is TGTGCCAGCAGTGAGGTGGGACCTTACCCTTCACCCCTCCACTTT. It codes for CASSEVGPYPSPLHF.

The chain is built from TRBV9 and TRBJ2-2; D is unclear. Germline V gene data show CDR1 as SGDLS and CDR2 as YYNGEE. Trimming shortened V by 3 bases and J by 5 bases, and 11 bases separated the two germline ends. The CDR3 runs 14 residues. The CDR3 here is CASSGLVKTGELFF. The CDR3 DNA reads TGTGCCAGCAGCGGACTCGTTAAGACCGGGGAGCTGTTTTTT. The full variable domain, its missing parts supplied by reference TRBV9 and TRBJ2-2, is DSGVTQTPKHLITATGQRVTLRCSPRSGDLSVYWYQQSLDQGLQFLIQYYNGEERAKGNILERFSAQQFPDLHSELNLSSLELGDSALYFCASSGLVKTGELFFGEGSRLTVL.

The chain employs TRBV7-9 and TRBJ2-3, with no clear D. Trimming removed 8 bases at V and 4 bases at J, with 7 bases between. Germline-derived CDR1 and CDR2 are SEHNR and FQNEAQ (reference sequence). The CDR3 loop spans 11 amino acids. CDR3: CASGISDTQYF. Written as DNA, the CDR3 is TGTGCCAGCGGTATATCAGATACGCAGTATTTT.

This rearrangement joins TRBV12-3 or TRBV12-4 to TRBJ2-3; TRBD2 matches 8 bases. J gave up 4 bases and V 6 bases, and 3 bases lay outside the gene matches. This CDR3 region has 13 residues. The CDR3 sequence: CASRGGGSDTQYF. The CDR3 region has the DNA TGTGCCAGCAGGGGCGGGGGGTCAGATACGCAGTATTTT.